These 6 T cell receptor beta chains were all obtained from the same sample, sequenced in a study of CD8+ T cells in alopecia areata. The treatment was: oral pan-JAK inhibitor, 5-10 mg twice daily. Reverse transcribed after extraction, RNA yielded cDNA as the sequencing template. Produced via immunoSEQ multiplex PCR; TCRdb's table is partial and in-frame only. The data show over 150,000 clones, about 53% seen once. The sequences come from CD8+ T cells sorted from blood, collected at week 24, from a patient treated with tofacitinib. These TCRs come from a human donor with alopecia areata.

This clone showed up just a few times. The sample contains more than one DNA sequence encoding this CDR3. The genes are TRBV6-5 and TRBJ1-1; D gene uncertain. Trimming took off 0 bases at V and 2 bases at J, with 4 bases between the two ends. The CDR3 has 13 residues. The germline V gene encodes CDR1 MNHEY and CDR2 SVGAGI. For the CDR3, the DNA is TGTGCCAGCAGTTACTCTGCCAACACTGAAGCTTTCTTT. Translated: CASSYSANTEAFF.

The chain joins TRBV5-4 to TRBJ2-7; D is perhaps TRBD1 (6 bases). V was cut by 3 bases and J by 2 bases, with 12 bases left in between. The germline V gene encodes CDR1 SGHNT and CDR2 YYREEE (reference sequence). The CDR3 is made up of 14 amino acids. As DNA, the CDR3 is TGTGCCAGCAGCTCGGACAGACTCACCTACGAGCAGTACTTC. Translation: CASSSDRLTYEQYF.

This CDR3 is CAEYRGGTEAFF. CDR3 DNA: TGTGCGGAATACAGGGGTGGCACTGAAGCTTTCTTT. The chain couples TRBV30 to TRBJ1-1; 7 positions match TRBD1. The germline V gene has CDR1 GTSNPN and CDR2 SVGIG (reference sequence). The CDR3 has 12 amino acids.

The gene calls are TRBV2 and TRBJ1-1, with TRBD1 as a possible D gene (6 bases). This CDR3 comprises 14 residues. CDR1 is SNHLY, CDR2 FYNNEI, per germline. V lost 6 bases, J lost 1 base, and 12 bases lay in between. CDR3 sequence reads: CASRPGHRNTEAFF. The CDR3 DNA reads as TGTGCCAGCAGGCCGGGACACAGGAACACTGAAGCTTTCTTT.

This clone was seen a few times. This chain links TRBV27 with TRBJ1-2; D unclear. The CDR3 runs to 14 residues. V lost 6 bases to trimming and J lost 0 bases, with 11 bases between them. Germline CDR1 and CDR2: MNHEY and SMNVEV (reference sequence). CDR3 loop: CASSPLTTNYGYTF. CDR3 nucleotide sequence: TGTGCCAGCAGCCCACTGACAACTAACTATGGCTACACCTTC.

This clone occurred a few times. The CDR3 loop is CASNLAGNQETQYF. The CDR3 DNA follows: TGTGCCAGCAACCTAGCGGGTAACCAAGAGACCCAGTACTTC. The chain employs TRBV7-8 and TRBJ2-5; 8 nucleotides agree with TRBD2. Losses at the gene ends were 7 bases for V and 0 bases for J; bases not matched to a gene: 4. Germline assignment: CDR1 SGHVS and CDR2 FQNEAQ. The CDR3 is made up of 14 amino acids.